One sample yielded the 13 T cell receptor beta chains listed below, sequenced in a study of cytomegalovirus exposure and HLA in healthy donors (dated by TCRdb to about 2017). The library came from the immunoSEQ multiplex PCR assay. For the multiplex PCR, a mixture combining 60 forward primers for TCR Vbeta segments and 13 reverse primers for TCR Jbeta segments was used. TCRdb retrieved this table from immuneACCESS and kept in-frame rearrangements only. Not all clones are present; in checked studies, unresolved V genes account for under half, and no reason is known for the remainder. This sample gives around 180,000 clones in total; 78% of them show up just once. The top ten clonotypes cover 6% of the sample. Sequenced: PBMCs. These TCRs come from a woman in her 30s in good health and CMV-seropositive.

J is TRBJ1-5 and V is TRBV4-2, with 8 bases lining up with TRBD1. Germline trimming cut 0 bases from V and 5 bases from J; bases unmatched to any gene: 3. The CDR3 totals 15 residues. Germline CDR1 and CDR2: LGHNA and YNFKEQ. CDR3 loop: CASSQDRGQDQPQHF. The CDR3 DNA is TGTGCCAGCAGCCAAGACCGGGGACAGGATCAGCCCCAGCATTTT.

The chain couples TRBV7-8 to TRBJ1-2; TRBD1 matches at 7 bases. Germline lookup yields CDR1 SGHVS and CDR2 FQNEAQ. This CDR3 comprises 13 residues. With 5 bases clipped from V and 8 bases from J, the junction kept 8 bases outside the gene matches. The CDR3 DNA is TGTGCCAGCAGCCCCGGGACAGTCGGGGGCTACACCTTC. Translating it yields CASSPGTVGGYTF. Filled out from reference TRBV7-8 and TRBJ1-2, the complete variable domain reads GAGVSQSPRYKVAKRGQDVALRCDPISGHVSLFWYQQALGQGPEFLTYFQNEAQLDKSGLPSDRFFAERPEGSVSTLKIQRTQQEDSAVYLCASSPGTVGGYTFGSGTRLTVV.

This chain links TRBV6-5 with TRBJ2-1; the match to TRBD2 covers 8 bases. The germline CDR1 and CDR2 sequences are MNHEY and SVGAGI. This CDR3 contains 15 residues. The ends lost 8 bases at V and 11 bases at J; junction bases unmatched: 17. The CDR3 here is CASGARAGGFGKQFF. CDR3 nucleotides: TGTGCCAGCGGAGCGAGGGCGGGAGGTTTTGGGAAGCAGTTCTTC.

In its sample, this clone was seen a few times. The chain is built from TRBV6-5 and TRBJ2-5; a possible D gene is TRBD1 (6 bases). Germline loops: CDR1 MNHEY, CDR2 SVGAGI. CDR3 length: 14 amino acids. Trimming cost V 3 bases and J 7 bases, with 15 bases left between them. The CDR3 loop is CASSYGKLQGTQYF. In DNA form, the CDR3 reads TGTGCCAGCAGTTATGGGAAGTTACAGGGGACCCAGTACTTC.

This clone appeared once. The V and J genes are TRBV28 and TRBJ1-1, with 9 bases lining up with TRBD1. Germline assignment: CDR1 MDHEN and CDR2 SYDVKM. The CDR3 is 15 residues long. V gave up 8 bases and J gave up 5 bases; unmatched junction bases: 12. Written as DNA, the CDR3 is TGTGCCAGCCTAACAGGGGGCACTTTGGGTACTGAAGCTTTCTTT. Translating gives CASLTGGTLGTEAFF.

The sample holds a few counts of this clone. The CDR3 bases are TGCGCCAGCAGTCCGACTAGCGGGATTTTCAATGAGCAGTTCTTC. Translating it yields CASSPTSGIFNEQFF. J is TRBJ2-1 and V is TRBV10-1; 11 bases are shared with TRBD2. After removal of 5 bases from V and 6 bases from J, the junction contained 6 bases not matched to a gene. Per the germline V gene, CDR1 is WNHNN and CDR2 is SYGVQD (reference sequence). The CDR3 runs 15 residues.

The genes are TRBV2 and TRBJ1-1; D remains unclear. Trimming cost V 2 bases and J 11 bases, with 9 bases left between them. The CDR3 spans 11 residues. Germline V gene lookup returns CDR1 SNHLY and CDR2 FYNNEI. Here the CDR3 reads CASSELVEAFF. In DNA, the CDR3 is TGTGCCAGCAGTGAATTGGTGGAGGCTTTCTTT.

This chain connects TRBV7-3 to TRBJ1-3; 7 bases line up with TRBD1. V lost 4 bases and J lost 0; bases outside the gene matches: 6. The V gene's germline CDR1 is SGHTA and CDR2 FQGTGA. CDR3 size: 16 residues. The DNA for the CDR3 is TGTGCCAGCAGCTCCCCGACAGGGTCCTCTGGAAACACCATATATTTT. It translates to CASSSPTGSSGNTIYF. The full variable domain, with the rest looked up from reference TRBV7-3 and TRBJ1-3, is GAGVSQTPSNKVTEKGKYVELRCDPISGHTALYWYRQSLGQGPEFLIYFQGTGAADDSGLPNDRFFAVRPEGSVSTLKIQRTERGDSAVYLCASSSPTGSSGNTIYFGEGSWLTVV.

The rearrangement links TRBV6-5 to TRBJ2-7; 10 bases fit TRBD1. Unmatched junction bases numbered 4, after V lost 8 bases and J lost 3 bases. Germline V gives CDR1 MNHEY, CDR2 SVGAGI. CDR3 length: 13 amino acids. CDR3 in DNA: TGTGCCAGCCGAGGACAGGGGGTCTACGAGCAGTACTTC. The encoded protein is CASRGQGVYEQYF.

The gene calls are TRBV25-1 and TRBJ2-2, with D possibly matching TRBD2 (5 bases). CDR3 length equals 15 residues. V was shortened by 5 bases and J by 2 bases, with 12 bases between the two germline ends. Looked up from germline, CDR1 is MGHDK and CDR2 is SYGVNS. CDR3 in DNA: TGTGCCAGCAGTCTAGCCGGGATTAACACCGGGGAGCTGTTTTTT. Amino acid sequence: CASSLAGINTGELFF.

The chain links TRBV7-6 to TRBJ2-5; D might be TRBD2 (6 bases). The CDR3 consists of 14 residues. V lost 9 bases, J lost 1 base, and 15 bases lay in between. Germline CDR1 is SGHVS and CDR2 is FNYEAQ. Here the CDR3 reads CASVGGIFQETQYF. The DNA of the CDR3 is TGTGCCAGTGTGGGCGGGATATTCCAAGAGACCCAGTACTTC.

The chain has TRBV25-1 and TRBJ1-5; D is possibly TRBD1 (5 bases). Germline lookup yields CDR1 MGHDK and CDR2 SYGVNS. V was pared by 6 bases and J by 9 bases, with 21 bases between. The CDR3 covers 15 residues. The CDR3 nucleotides are TGTGCCAGCAGACAACCCAGACAGAGGAGTTGGCCCCAGCATTTT. Its translation is CASRQPRQRSWPQHF.

The chain is built from TRBV6-6 and TRBJ1-5; D ambiguous. The CDR3 covers 12 residues. Trimming removed 8 bases from V and 4 bases from J, with 9 bases in between. Germline V CDR1 and CDR2: MNHNY, SVGAGI (reference sequence). The CDR3: CASEGRNQPQHF. The CDR3 nucleotides read TGTGCCAGCGAGGGCAGGAATCAGCCCCAGCATTTT.